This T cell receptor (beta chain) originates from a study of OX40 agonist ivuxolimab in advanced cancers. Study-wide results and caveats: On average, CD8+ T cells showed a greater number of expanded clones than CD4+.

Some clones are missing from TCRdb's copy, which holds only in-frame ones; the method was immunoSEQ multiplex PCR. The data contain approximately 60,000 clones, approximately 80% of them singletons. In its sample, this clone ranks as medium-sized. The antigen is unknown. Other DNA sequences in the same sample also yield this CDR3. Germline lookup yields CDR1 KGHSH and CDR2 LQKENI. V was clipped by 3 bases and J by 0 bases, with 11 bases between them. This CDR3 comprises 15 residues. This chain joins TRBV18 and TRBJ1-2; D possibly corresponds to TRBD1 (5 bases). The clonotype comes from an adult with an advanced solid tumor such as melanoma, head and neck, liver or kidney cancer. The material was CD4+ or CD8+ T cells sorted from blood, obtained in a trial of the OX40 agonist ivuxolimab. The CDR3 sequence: CASSPPAGTNYGYTF. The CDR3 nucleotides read TGTGCCAGCTCACCTCCGGCAGGGACTAACTATGGCTACACCTTC.